This entry lists 23 T cell receptor beta chains sequenced from one sample in a study of identical twins. In TCRdb, the 5' RACE reads were re-called with MiXCR into one record per CDR3 protein. The sample holds roughly 1,500,000 distinct CDR3 sequences; about 32% are singletons and the top ten take about 0.25%. Sample: cord blood. The source is a newborn girl in good health.

This clonotype was detected ten times or more. The V and J genes are TRBV5-1 and TRBJ2-5; D is possibly TRBD1 (6 bases). V was cut by 1 base and J by 1 base, with 8 bases left in between. Looked up from germline, CDR1 is SGHRS and CDR2 is YFSETQ. The length of the CDR3 is 14 residues. The CDR3 region is CASSLTGFQETQYF. In DNA form, the CDR3 reads TGCGCCAGCAGCTTGACAGGGTTCCAAGAGACCCAGTACTTC.

Notes on this clonotype: This sequence may be a read error, since a much larger clone differs from it by one base. The chain links TRBV5-1 to TRBJ1-2, with 8 bases that match TRBD1. Per germline, CDR1 SGHRS and CDR2 YFSETQ. This CDR3 has 14 amino acids. CDR3 amino acids: CASSLSGQGYGHTF. The CDR3 DNA follows: TGCGCCAGCAGCTTGTCCGGACAGGGATATGGCCACACCTTC.

The V gene is TRBV4-2, the J gene TRBJ1-2; tentative D call: TRBD1 (5 bases). The V and J ends lost 0 bases and 3 bases respectively, with 14 bases between them. From germline, CDR1 is LGHNA and CDR2 YNFKEQ. This CDR3 is built from 16 residues. CDR3 bases: TGTGCCAGCAGCCAAGATCATCCAGGGCCTCACTATGGCTACACCTTC. Protein: CASSQDHPGPHYGYTF.

This clonotype was picked up a small number of times. The gene calls are TRBV5-6 and TRBJ1-1, with D possibly being TRBD1 (5 bases). In germline, CDR1 is SGHDT, CDR2 YYEEEE. The CDR3 runs to 14 residues. The V end lost 6 bases, the J end lost 3 bases, and 15 bases lay between the germline ends. The DNA of the CDR3 is TGTGCCAGCACTCTCGAGGGGTTGGACACTGAAGCTTTCTTT. Protein sequence: CASTLEGLDTEAFF.

This clonotype was detected only a few times. The V and J genes are TRBV9 and TRBJ2-1; D remains unclear. V lost 0 bases and J lost 0, with 10 bases in between. Germline assignment: CDR1 SGDLS and CDR2 YYNGEE. CDR3 size: 16 residues. The CDR3 DNA reads as TGTGCCAGCAGCGTAGAAGCTATTAGCTCCTACAATGAGCAGTTCTTC. Its protein is CASSVEAISSYNEQFF.

The genes are TRBV24-1 and TRBJ2-4, with D perhaps TRBD2 (5 bases). Germline values: CDR1 KGHDR, CDR2 SFDVKD. V lost 1 base and J lost 2, with 11 bases in between. The CDR3 extends over 16 amino acids. CDR3 bases: TGTGCCACCAGTGATTTCAAACCGGGATCCAAAAACATTCAGTACTTC. This encodes CATSDFKPGSKNIQYF.

This clonotype was counted between two and nine times. The rearrangement joins TRBV5-1 to TRBJ2-1; D ambiguous. Germline V lookup: CDR1 SGHRS, CDR2 YFSETQ. The CDR3 contains 15 residues. Trimming cost V 4 bases and J 0 bases, with 11 bases left between them. Here the CDR3 DNA reads TGCGCCAGCAGCCCAGACCCAGTCTCCTACAATGAGCAGTTCTTC. Its translation is CASSPDPVSYNEQFF.

Comments on this clonotype: A junction end diverges from the germline sequence, so it may reflect a read error. J is TRBJ1-2 and V is TRBV6-5, with 8 nucleotides matching TRBD1. This CDR3 spans 16 amino acids. Germline CDR1 is MNHEY and CDR2 is SVGAGI. The CDR3 DNA sequence: TGTGCCAGAAGTTACTGGGAGCCCCAGGGGGCAAGTGGCTACACCTTC. Its protein product is CARSYWEPQGASGYTF.

On this clonotype: Just one base apart from a much larger clone, this may be a read error. The genes are TRBV10-3 and TRBJ2-1; TRBD2 aligns across 14 bases. J gave up 0 bases and V 6 bases, and 1 base lay outside the gene matches. Per the germline V gene, CDR1 is ENHRY and CDR2 is SYGVKD. The CDR3 contains 16 residues. In DNA form, the CDR3 reads TGTGCCATCAGAGGGACTAGCGGGAGCTCCTACAATGAGCAGTTCTTC. Its protein is CAIRGTSGSSYNEQFF.

This rearrangement joins TRBV29-1 to TRBJ1-1; 10 bases line up with TRBD1. This CDR3 is 16 amino acids long. J lost 3 bases, V lost 6 bases, and 13 bases had no gene match. Looked up from germline, CDR1 is SQVTM and CDR2 is ANQGSEA. The CDR3, as DNA: TGCAGCGTCGAGCCTGGGACAGGGGAGATATACACTGAAGCTTTCTTT. Protein product: CSVEPGTGEIYTEAFF.

This clonotype appeared a single time. This chain uses TRBV10-3 with TRBJ2-2; 7 nucleotides agree with TRBD2. Germline assignment: CDR1 ENHRY and CDR2 SYGVKD. V shed 4 bases, J shed 6 bases, and the junction held 8 bases outside the gene matches. This CDR3 region has 15 residues. The CDR3 protein is CAISALAGESGELFF. CDR3 sequence (DNA): TGTGCCATCAGTGCCCTGGCGGGAGAATCCGGGGAGCTGTTTTTT.

This clonotype has a handful of counts. The rearrangement uses TRBV15 and TRBJ1-2, with D unclear. CDR1 LNHNV and CDR2 YYDKDF come from the germline V gene (reference sequence). The ends were cut back, 5 bases at V and 2 bases at J, with 9 bases in the middle. The CDR3 spans 13 residues. The CDR3 region has the DNA TGTGCCACCAGCCCTAACACAAACTATGGCTACACCTTC. It is translated as CATSPNTNYGYTF.

The chain recombines TRBV28 with TRBJ2-3, with D possibly matching TRBD2 (5 bases). Germline assignment: CDR1 MDHEN and CDR2 SYDVKM. Trimming took 4 bases from V and 0 from J, leaving 26 bases between them. The CDR3 runs to 20 residues. CDR3 DNA sequence: TGTGCCAGCAGTTACCAAGCTCGGGATACGGCCACCACTAGCACAGATACGCAGTATTTT. Protein: CASSYQARDTATTSTDTQYF. Complete variable domain (other parts from reference TRBV28 and TRBJ2-3): DVKVTQSSRYLVKRTGEKVFLECVQDMDHENMFWYRQDPGLGLRLIYFSYDVKMKEKGDIPEGYSVSREKKERFSLILESASTNQTSMYLCASSYQARDTATTSTDTQYFGPGTRLTVL.

This clonotype was observed a few times. The V call is TRBV20-1, the J call TRBJ2-7; TRBD2 matches at 7 bases. The length of the CDR3 is 13 residues. Germline loops: CDR1 DFQATT, CDR2 SNEGSKA (reference sequence). V dropped 3 bases and J dropped 4; count of bases not matched to a gene: 6. CDR3: CSARTTSLYEQYF. The CDR3 nucleotides read TGCAGTGCTAGGACGACTAGCTTATACGAGCAGTACTTC.

This clonotype has only a few counts. The chain combines TRBV20-1 with TRBJ2-7; 7 positions agree with TRBD1. The germline CDR1 and CDR2 sequences are DFQATT and SNEGSKA (reference sequence). Trimming took 4 bases from V and 2 from J; bases not matched to a gene: 11. There are 15 residues in the CDR3. The CDR3 loop reads CSAIDRVHKTYEQYF. Here the CDR3 DNA reads TGCAGTGCTATAGACAGGGTTCATAAAACCTACGAGCAGTACTTC.

Worth noting for this clonotype: A read error may account for a junction end that differs from germline. The chain combines TRBV14 with TRBJ2-4; perhaps TRBD1 as D (6 bases). The CDR3 spans 14 residues. Germline assignment: CDR1 SGHDN and CDR2 FVKESK. CDR3 in amino acids: CASGQGGSPVEQYF. The DNA of the CDR3 is TGTGCCAGCGGCCAAGGGGGTAGCCCAGTAGAGCAGTACTTC. Using reference TRBV14 and TRBJ2-4 for the parts outside the CDR3, the full variable domain is EAGVTQFPSHSVIEKGQTVTLRCDPISGHDNLYWYRRVMGKEIKFLLHFVKESKQDESGMPNNRFLAERTGGTYSTLKVQPAELEDSGVYFCASGQGGSPVEQYFGAGTRLSVL.

V gene TRBV18 combines with J gene TRBJ1-2; TRBD1 aligns across 9 bases. J lost 6 bases, V lost 4 bases, and 12 bases had no gene match. The CDR3 has 16 amino acids. Germline CDR1 is KGHSH and CDR2 is LQKENI. CDR3 in DNA: TGTGCCAGCTCACTGTACGACAGGGGGTACCCTAATGGCTACACCTTC. Its translation is CASSLYDRGYPNGYTF.

The chain links TRBV20-1 to TRBJ1-2; weak D call: TRBD1 (5 bases). CDR1 is DFQATT and CDR2 is SNEGSKA in the germline V gene (reference sequence). The V end lost 2 bases, the J end lost 3 bases, and 10 bases lay between the germline ends. CDR3 length equals 13 residues. CDR3 protein: CSARIGRDYGYTF. The CDR3 coding sequence is TGCAGTGCTAGAATAGGCAGGGACTATGGCTACACCTTC.

A few counts support this clonotype. The V and J genes are TRBV7-2 and TRBJ1-5, with 9 nucleotides matching TRBD1. J lost 5 bases, V lost 4 bases, and 3 bases had no gene match. The length of the CDR3 is 14 residues. In germline, CDR1 is SGHTA, CDR2 FQGNSA. The CDR3 sequence is CASSSQGADQPQHF. For the CDR3, the DNA is TGTGCCAGCAGCTCACAGGGGGCGGATCAGCCCCAGCATTTT.

This clonotype was seen a few times. The rearrangement uses TRBV7-9 and TRBJ1-2; D is unclear. This CDR3 region has 17 residues. CDR1 and CDR2 (germline): SEHNR, FQNEAQ (reference sequence). Trimming left V 3 bases short and J 0 bases short, with 17 bases between. This CDR3 is CASSLDLPSSSNYGYTF. The CDR3 region has the DNA TGTGCCAGCAGCTTGGACCTCCCCTCCTCCTCTAACTATGGCTACACCTTC. The whole variable domain, filled in from reference TRBV7-9 and TRBJ1-2, reads DTGVSQNPRHKITKRGQNVTFRCDPISEHNRLYWYRQTLGQGPEFLTYFQNEAQLEKSRLLSDRFSAERPKGSFSTLEIQRTEQGDSAMYLCASSLDLPSSSNYGYTFGSGTRLTVV.

The gene calls are TRBV2 and TRBJ1-5; 7 bases line up with TRBD1. The CDR3 has 15 residues. In germline, CDR1 is SNHLY, CDR2 FYNNEI. V shed 4 bases, J shed 4 bases, and the junction held 7 bases outside the gene matches. CDR3: CASSGQGRGNQPQHF. CDR3 sequence (DNA): TGTGCCAGCAGTGGACAGGGAAGGGGAAATCAGCCCCAGCATTTT. Full variable domain (missing parts from reference TRBV2 and TRBJ1-5): EPEVTQTPSHQVTQMGQEVILRCVPISNHLYFYWYRQILGQKVEFLVSFYNNEISEKSEIFDDQFSVERPDGSNFTLKIRSTKLEDSAMYFCASSGQGRGNQPQHFGDGTRLSIL.

This clonotype came up a few times. The chain uses TRBV11-2 and TRBJ1-2; perhaps TRBD1 as D (5 bases). The CDR3 runs to 14 residues. Trimming left V 3 bases short and J 8 bases short, with 16 bases between. In germline, CDR1 is SGHAT, CDR2 FQNNGV. The CDR3 spells CASSLGTFNSGYTF. The CDR3 DNA reads as TGTGCCAGCAGCTTGGGGACTTTCAATAGCGGCTACACCTTC.

This clonotype has a handful of counts. The chain couples TRBV27 to TRBJ1-1, with D unclear. This CDR3 has 14 amino acids. Germline V gives CDR1 MNHEY, CDR2 SMNVEV (reference sequence). V gave up 4 bases and J gave up 7 bases, with 16 bases separating them. In DNA form, the CDR3 reads TGTGCCAGCAGTTCGCCTCAGAAAGCGAGTGAAGCTTTCTTT. This translates into CASSSPQKASEAFF.